The present TCR beta chain was sequenced within a study of blood T cells in healthy people across ages (dated by TCRdb to 2014 to 2015). A note on the overall study: In model experiments, template switching captured roughly one uniquely barcoded TCR beta cDNA molecule for every two T cells. Two additional independent replicas of 1 million unique cDNA reads from the same blood draw were analyzed for two donors (one aged 18 to 30 and one aged 80 or older). To avoid experimental bias, donors of different ages were spread randomly across the sequencing lanes. To track age-related changes in TCR beta repertoire diversity, the study relied on deep sequencing normalized with unique cDNA molecular identifiers. Four age groups were formed from the donors: young (average approximately 15 years), middle-aged (around 37), aged (roughly 56) and long-lived (roughly 81). Here is what the overall study found, with its caveats: As age increased, observed TCR beta diversity per million T cells dropped in a roughly linear way, and a significant reduction was already evident by age around 41. Because donor CMV infection status was unknown, age-related changes in expanded clonotypes were potentially confounded. The long-lived group showed more naive CD4+ T cells, fewer expanded clones and increased TCR diversity than the aged group, suggesting age selection. Estimates of total diversity from one million sequenced T cells were regarded as lower bounds and underestimates. Conclusive comparison of naive and antigen-experienced compartments was prevented by the profiling of bulk unsorted PBMCs. There was a strong correlation between observed TCR beta diversity and the percentage of naive T cells measured by flow cytometry.

CDR1 and CDR2 were assigned from the germline V gene (reference sequence) as SEHNR and FQNEAQ. The germline ends are 17 bases apart after V is trimmed by 5 bases and J by 9 bases. The CDR3 measures 13 amino acids from cysteine to phenylalanine. CDR3 DNA only is kept here, 39 bases in frame from base 1. Of note for this clonotype: The specificity of this receptor is unknown. No base qualities exist here, and no much larger clone lies one base off it.

The approximately 40 donors, aged about 6 to 100 years, were systemically healthy Caucasian individuals from Russia. Ten milliliters of peripheral blood were drawn from each donor into EDTA-treated Vacutainer tubes. Ficoll-Paque density-gradient centrifugation was used to isolate PBMCs, with at least 6.5 million obtained per sample. Total RNA, at least 6 micrograms per sample, was extracted from PBMCs with Trizol reagent. For every donor, flow cytometry on a PBMC aliquot measured the percentage of naive CD45RAhigh/CD27high T cells. The method was 5' RACE. A second PCR of about 6 to 11 cycles was performed with a sample-barcoded 5' primer and a J-beta primer mix. A unique molecular identifier was introduced onto each TCR beta cDNA molecule by a template-switch 5' adaptor carrying 12 random nucleotides. Each sample yielded at least 2.5 million CDR3-containing paired-end reads. First-strand cDNA was synthesized from all RNA with the Mint cDNA synthesis kit, primed by a TRBC-specific oligonucleotide. After uracil-DNA glycosylase treatment, a first 18-cycle PCR used universal primers M1SS and BC2_uni_R on all cDNA. The original methods were these. Each sample was normalized by randomly selecting 1 million high-quality reads, each carrying a distinct molecular identifier. Instead of being binned into consensus sequences, reads with shared molecular identifiers were discarded. MiTCR, run with a Q25 quality threshold and the strictest error-elimination algorithm, handled CDR3 identification, clonotype clustering and error correction. A nonparametric unseen species model with Euler transformation was used to estimate a lower bound on total TCR beta diversity. TCRdb trimmed the raw reads at Q25, called clones with MiXCR and kept productive beta chains. Every CDR3 protein is listed once, alongside the most common genes and DNA of its rows. In this record, the V and J calls reflect TCRdb's handling and not the investigators' own analysis. This sample comprises 1.5 million to 2 million distinct CDR3 sequences, roughly two fifths of them detected only once. The ten largest clones represent about 21% of the sample.

The receptor was derived from a human donor in good health. Sequencing was carried out using blood. This sequence uses TRBV7-9 and TRBJ2-7; the D segment is perhaps TRBD1 or TRBD2, each sharing 5 matched bases. The sequenced DNA: TGTGCCAGCAGCGTAGGGGCTCGGGATCTGCAGTACTTC. Its product reads: CASSVGARDLQYF.